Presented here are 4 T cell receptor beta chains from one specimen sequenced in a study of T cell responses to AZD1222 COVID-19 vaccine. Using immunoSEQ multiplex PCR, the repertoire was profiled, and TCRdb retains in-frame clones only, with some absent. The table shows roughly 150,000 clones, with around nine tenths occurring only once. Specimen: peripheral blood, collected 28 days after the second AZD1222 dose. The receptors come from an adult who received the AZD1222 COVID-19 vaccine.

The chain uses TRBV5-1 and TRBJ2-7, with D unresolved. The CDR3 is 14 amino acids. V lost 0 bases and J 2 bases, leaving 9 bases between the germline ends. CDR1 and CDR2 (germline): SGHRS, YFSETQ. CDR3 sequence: CASSLDSTTYEQYF. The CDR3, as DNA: TGCGCCAGCAGCTTGGACAGCACAACCTACGAGCAGTACTTC.

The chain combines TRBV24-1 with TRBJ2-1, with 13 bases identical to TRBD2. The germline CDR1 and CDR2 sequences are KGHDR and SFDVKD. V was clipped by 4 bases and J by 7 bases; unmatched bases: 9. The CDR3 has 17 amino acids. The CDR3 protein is CATSETSGRATRNEQFF. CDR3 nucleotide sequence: TGTGCCACCAGTGAAACTAGCGGGAGGGCCACAAGGAATGAGCAGTTCTTC.

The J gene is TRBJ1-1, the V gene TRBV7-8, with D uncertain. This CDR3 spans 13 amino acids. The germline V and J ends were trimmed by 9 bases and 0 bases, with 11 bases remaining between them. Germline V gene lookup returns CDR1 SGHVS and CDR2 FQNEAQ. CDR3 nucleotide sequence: TGTGCCAGTGGTTGGGCGATGAACACTGAAGCTTTCTTT. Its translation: CASGWAMNTEAFF.

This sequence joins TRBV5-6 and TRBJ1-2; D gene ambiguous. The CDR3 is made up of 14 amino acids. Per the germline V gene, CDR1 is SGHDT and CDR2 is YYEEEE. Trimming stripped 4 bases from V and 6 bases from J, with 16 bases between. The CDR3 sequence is CASSLGSSRDGYTF. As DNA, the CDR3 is TGTGCCAGCAGCCTTGGATCCTCTCGGGATGGCTACACCTTC.